This T cell receptor beta chain was identified in a study of monozygotic twins with cystic fibrosis. For the study at large: Library input was 2.5 to 3 micrograms of fragmented DNA, with approximately 16 PCR cycles. General study results and limits: Median Simpson clonality of approximately 0.0091 suggested naive T cells predominated. Shared CDR3 numbers were not associated with age, concordance or severity.

About this clone itself: Its cognate antigen is unknown.

Germline values: CDR1 SNHLY, CDR2 FYNNEI. V was clipped by 10 bases and J by 4 bases, with 16 bases between them. The CDR3 totals 13 residues. TCRdb's table, derived via immunoSEQ multiplex PCR, lists solely in-frame clones and lacks some. The sample lists some 32,000 clones, more than 85% seen once, with roughly 1% in the top ten. The chain links TRBV2 to TRBJ2-5; weak D call: TRBD1 (6 bases). This TCR came from a girl aged 2-9 years with cystic fibrosis. What was sequenced was blood. CDR3 in amino acids: CATSGARGETQYF. CDR3 in DNA: TGTGCCACGTCAGGGGCTAGGGGAGAGACCCAGTACTTC.